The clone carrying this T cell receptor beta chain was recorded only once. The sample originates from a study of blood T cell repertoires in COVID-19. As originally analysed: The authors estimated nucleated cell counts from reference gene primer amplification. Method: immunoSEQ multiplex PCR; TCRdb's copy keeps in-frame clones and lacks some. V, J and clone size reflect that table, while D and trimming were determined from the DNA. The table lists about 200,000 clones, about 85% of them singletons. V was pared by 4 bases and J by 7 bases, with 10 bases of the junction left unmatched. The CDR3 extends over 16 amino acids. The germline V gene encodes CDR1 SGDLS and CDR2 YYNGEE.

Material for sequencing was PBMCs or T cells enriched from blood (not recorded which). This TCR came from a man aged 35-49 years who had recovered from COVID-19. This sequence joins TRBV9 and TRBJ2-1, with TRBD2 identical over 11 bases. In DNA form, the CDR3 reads TGTGCCAGCAGCCTCACCCCAGGACTAGCGGGTAATGAGCAGTTCTTC. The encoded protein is CASSLTPGLAGNEQFF. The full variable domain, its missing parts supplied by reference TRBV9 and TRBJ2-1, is DSGVTQTPKHLITATGQRVTLRCSPRSGDLSVYWYQQSLDQGLQFLIQYYNGEERAKGNILERFSAQQFPDLHSELNLSSLELGDSALYFCASSLTPGLAGNEQFFGPGTRLTVL.